This T cell receptor (beta chain) was captured by sequencing in a study of T cells in Graves' hyperthyroidism and ophthalmopathy. Amplification of TCR beta CDR3 regions was performed using RNA transcripts as template. With the HTBI primer set, the TCR CDR3 went through a first round of RT-PCR. Each CDR3 protein is one row after TCRdb ran MiXCR on the multiplex PCR reads. The sample holds some 740,000 distinct CDR3 sequences, about 14% seen once. The V and J ends lost 10 bases and 7 bases respectively, with 10 bases between them. The germline V gene has CDR1 MDHEN and CDR2 SYDVKM. There are 10 residues in the CDR3. This clonotype came up many times.

The TCR comes from a woman between 18 and 29 years old with Graves' hyperthyroidism. Sequenced input: blood. The rearrangement joins TRBV28 to TRBJ1-1; weak D call: TRBD1 (6 bases). As DNA, the CDR3 is TGTGCCACCGGGACACTTGAAGCTTTCTTT. Translation gives CATGTLEAFF.